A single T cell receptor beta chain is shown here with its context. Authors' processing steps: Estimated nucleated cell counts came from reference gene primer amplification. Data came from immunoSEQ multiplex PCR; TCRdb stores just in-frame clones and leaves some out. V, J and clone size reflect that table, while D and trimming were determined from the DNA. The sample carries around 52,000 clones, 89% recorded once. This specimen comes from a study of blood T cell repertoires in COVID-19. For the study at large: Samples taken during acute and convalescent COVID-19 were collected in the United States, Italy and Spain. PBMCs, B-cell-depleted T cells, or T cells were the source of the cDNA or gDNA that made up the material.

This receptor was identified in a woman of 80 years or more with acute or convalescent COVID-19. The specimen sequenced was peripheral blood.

The CDR3 reads CASSQDLTDTQYF. CDR3 bases: TGTGCCAGCAGCCAAGATCTAACAGATACGCAGTATTTT. This sequence joins TRBV3-1 (or the pseudogene TRBV3-2) and TRBJ2-3; no firm D call. V was pared by 0 bases and J by 3 bases, with 4 bases between. This CDR3 comprises 13 residues. From germline, CDR1 is LGHDT and CDR2 YNNKEL (reference sequence).